The clone carrying this T cell receptor beta chain was observed a single time. The sample belongs to a study of blood T cell repertoires in COVID-19. In the study overall: COVID-19 samples collected from the United States, Italy and Spain covered acute and convalescent phases.

CDR1 and CDR2 (germline): MNHEY, SMNVEV (reference sequence). The CDR3 has 14 residues. Trimming at V came to 8 bases and at J to 7 bases, leaving 9 bases not matched to a gene. Assay: immunoSEQ multiplex PCR; the TCRdb copy retains only in-frame clones and omits some. The repertoire has 200,000 to 250,000 clones, 85% to 95% of them found once; the top ten carry about 0.8%. This clonotype was obtained from a man aged 25-45 years with COVID-19, enrolled during active disease. Sequencing was done on a sample of peripheral blood. The rearrangement links TRBV27 to TRBJ2-7; TRBD2 aligns across 12 bases. The CDR3 region is CASSLAGGPGEQYF. CDR3 nucleotides: TGTGCCAGCTCCCTAGCGGGGGGGCCGGGAGAGCAGTACTTC.